The entry that follows covers one TCR beta chain sequence. Its antigen is unidentified. V gave up 4 bases and J gave up 2 bases, with 12 bases separating them. The CDR3 length is 14 residues. This record belongs to a study of response to subunit inactivated influenza vaccine. Findings and caveats of the study: Only a handful of new T cells, the authors suggested, are recruited with each seasonal influenza vaccination.

One entry per CDR3 protein, called by TCRdb with MiXCR from the RT-PCR reads. Of roughly 620,000 distinct CDR3 sequences listed, 10% to 12% are singletons. This sample also belongs to another study, concerning T cells expressing NK-cell markers. That report adds: Libraries used 5'RACE template switching adding universal primer site and UMIs. Sequenced donors, eight in total, included seven who were HCMV-seropositive and one who was seronegative. As a fraction of CD8+ T cells, dominant NKG2C+ clonotypes reached about 1.0-7.5% in six donors. Four of the donors also had these clonotypes leading their CD3+CD56-NKG2C+ fraction.

The specimen comprised PBMCs from blood, sampled on the day of vaccination. V gene TRBV12-3 or TRBV12-4 combines with J gene TRBJ2-7; the D gene is possibly TRBD1 (6 bases). The origin of this receptor is a man aged 45-65 years who received an inactivated influenza vaccine. The CDR3 DNA reads as TGTGCCAGCAGTTCTATAACAGGGCCCTACGAGCAGTACTTC. Translated, it gives CASSSITGPYEQYF.